Following are 19 T cell receptor beta chains from one sample sequenced in a study of OX40 agonist ivuxolimab in advanced cancers. Profiling relied on immunoSEQ multiplex PCR, and the TCRdb table lists in-frame clones only, not all of them. Of 97,000 or so clones detected, around 90% appear once; the ten largest clones hold more than 0.15%. The specimen comprised CD4+ or CD8+ T cells sorted from blood, sampled in a trial of the OX40 agonist ivuxolimab. The receptors originated from an adult with an advanced solid tumor such as melanoma, head and neck, liver or kidney cancer.

The gene calls are TRBV20-1 and TRBJ2-5, with no clear D. The ends were cut back, 3 bases at V and 1 base at J, with 3 bases in the middle. The V gene's germline CDR1 is DFQATT and CDR2 SNEGSKA (reference sequence). The CDR3 runs to 11 residues. The CDR3 region has the DNA TGCAGTGCTAGTGCCCAAGAGACCCAGTACTTC. It is translated as CSASAQETQYF.

The rearrangement links TRBV2 to TRBJ2-1; tentatively, D is TRBD2 (5 bases). The CDR3 contains 15 residues. Trimming shortened V by 6 bases and J by 4 bases, and 16 bases separated the two germline ends. Looked up from germline, CDR1 is SNHLY and CDR2 is FYNNEI. The chain's CDR3 is CASSQLGSGYNEQFF. CDR3 DNA sequence: TGTGCCAGCAGCCAACTAGGGAGTGGGTACAATGAGCAGTTCTTC.

The chain uses TRBV19 and TRBJ1-3; no firm D call. CDR1 and CDR2 from the germline V gene are LNHDA and SQIVND (reference sequence). The V end lost 3 bases, the J end lost 1 base, and 10 bases lay between the germline ends. The length of the CDR3 is 15 residues. CDR3 DNA: TGTGCCAGTAGTATTGGGAGGATATCTGGAAACACCATATATTTT. Amino acids: CASSIGRISGNTIYF.

CDR3 bases: TGTGCCAGCAGCCGGGACAGCGGCGTAACCGGGGAGCTGTTTTTT. This translates into CASSRDSGVTGELFF. This chain uses TRBV5-4 with TRBJ2-2; 7 bases line up with TRBD1. This CDR3 is 15 amino acids long. Germline CDR1 SGHNT, CDR2 YYREEE (reference sequence). V was clipped by 4 bases and J by 5 bases; unmatched bases: 8.

The CDR3 DNA follows: TGTGCCAGCAGTGGGGCCCAGGCCACTGAAGCTTTCTTT. Encoded protein: CASSGAQATEAFF. The chain is built from TRBV6-1 and TRBJ1-1, with D unresolved. V gave up 4 bases and J gave up 4 bases, with 10 bases separating them. This CDR3 is 13 amino acids long. Germline CDR1 and CDR2: MNHNS and SASEGT.

The rearrangement links TRBV27 to TRBJ1-1; D may be TRBD1 (6 bases). The germline gives CDR1 MNHEY, CDR2 SMNVEV (reference sequence). V shed 5 bases and J shed 5 bases, with 24 bases lying between them. The CDR3 consists of 17 residues. The CDR3 here is CASSNDRNTGLGTEAFF. The CDR3 DNA reads TGTGCCAGCAGTAACGACAGGAACACTGGGCTTGGGACTGAAGCTTTCTTT.

The V call is TRBV6-5, the J call TRBJ2-2; D gene uncertain. This CDR3 comprises 14 residues. In germline, CDR1 is MNHEY, CDR2 SVGAGI. Deletions cut 6 bases from V and 0 bases from J, with 8 bases between. CDR3 in amino acids: CASRLTSNTGELFF. CDR3 nucleotide sequence: TGTGCCAGCAGACTAACTTCGAACACCGGGGAGCTGTTTTTT.

This chain joins TRBV6-5 and TRBJ1-5; possible D gene TRBD1, 6 bases. Trimming pared 2 bases from V and 5 bases from J, leaving 7 bases between. This CDR3 comprises 13 residues. The germline V gene encodes CDR1 MNHEY and CDR2 SVGAGI. This chain's CDR3 is CASSYNRDQPQHF. The CDR3 region has the DNA TGTGCCAGCAGTTACAACAGGGATCAGCCCCAGCATTTT.

The chain is built from TRBV5-1 and TRBJ1-4; D uncertain. Germline loops: CDR1 SGHRS, CDR2 YFSETQ. This CDR3 spans 15 amino acids. V was trimmed by 0 bases and J by 0 bases, leaving 6 bases between them. The CDR3 sequence: CASSLGGATNEKLFF. CDR3 DNA sequence: TGCGCCAGCAGCTTGGGCGGCGCAACTAATGAAAAACTGTTTTTT. Looking up the rest from reference TRBV5-1 and TRBJ1-4 gives the full variable domain: KAGVTQTPRYLIKTRGQQVTLSCSPISGHRSVSWYQQTPGQGLQFLFEYFSETQRNKGNFPGRFSGRQFSNSRSEMNVSTLELGDSALYLCASSLGGATNEKLFFGSGTQLSVL.

The chain joins TRBV30 to TRBJ1-1, with D tentatively TRBD1 (6 bases). The germline V gene has CDR1 GTSNPN and CDR2 SVGIG (reference sequence). This CDR3 region has 10 residues. The V end was cut by 5 bases, the J end by 10 bases, with 11 bases between. This CDR3 reads CAWQGLGAFF. CDR3 bases: TGTGCCTGGCAGGGGCTGGGAGCTTTCTTT.

The chain couples TRBV6-5 to TRBJ2-7; D may be TRBD2 (6 bases). V lost 8 bases, J lost 0 bases, and 8 bases lay in between. The CDR3 spans 12 residues. Germline CDR1 is MNHEY and CDR2 is SVGAGI. The DNA of the CDR3 is TGTGCCAGCGGGCGGGGCTCCTACGAGCAGTACTTC. Translating it yields CASGRGSYEQYF.

The CDR3 bases are TGTGCCAGCAGTTTCTTAGCGGGGGCGCGCACAGATACGCAGTATTTT. Translating it yields CASSFLAGARTDTQYF. J is TRBJ2-3 and V is TRBV6-5, with 9 nucleotides matching TRBD2. J lost 1 base, V lost 4 bases, and 6 bases had no gene match. CDR1 is MNHEY and CDR2 is SVGAGI in the germline V gene. CDR3 length: 16 amino acids.

This chain links TRBV19 with TRBJ2-1, with 11 nucleotides matching TRBD2. With 9 bases clipped from V and 5 bases from J, the junction kept 9 bases outside the gene matches. CDR1 and CDR2 (germline): LNHDA, SQIVND (reference sequence). This CDR3 spans 15 amino acids. The CDR3 nucleotides are TGTGCCAGGGACATTAGCGGGAGGGCCGACAATGAGCAGTTCTTC. It yields the protein CARDISGRADNEQFF.

The chain links TRBV10-3 to TRBJ1-4; no clear D gene. V dropped 0 bases and J dropped 4 bases, with 12 bases sitting between them. This CDR3 comprises 16 residues. From germline, CDR1 is ENHRY and CDR2 SYGVKD. CDR3 sequence (DNA): TGTGCCATCAGTGAGTCGCAGGTCCTCTTTAATGAAAAACTGTTTTTT. Protein product: CAISESQVLFNEKLFF.

The genes are TRBV27 and TRBJ2-7; tentatively, D is TRBD2 (5 bases). CDR3 length equals 15 residues. Germline V CDR1 and CDR2: MNHEY, SMNVEV (reference sequence). The V end lost 7 bases, the J end lost 5 bases, and 21 bases lay between the germline ends. The chain's CDR3 is CASNLAPPGRNEQYF. The CDR3 nucleotides are TGTGCCAGCAACTTAGCCCCACCGGGGAGAAACGAGCAGTACTTC.

The chain joins TRBV5-1 to TRBJ2-1; perhaps TRBD2 as D (6 bases). In germline, CDR1 is SGHRS, CDR2 YFSETQ. This CDR3 is built from 15 residues. V gave up 0 bases and J gave up 6 bases, with 13 bases separating them. The CDR3 coding sequence is TGCGCCAGCAGCTTGGATGGCGGGATGGTCAATGAGCAGTTCTTC. Translating it yields CASSLDGGMVNEQFF.

This clone is a singleton in its sample. The CDR3 loop is CASSEGQLSSYEQYF. The CDR3, as DNA: TGTGCCAGCAGCGAGGGACAGCTTAGCTCCTACGAGCAGTACTTC. This sequence joins TRBV6-1 and TRBJ2-7; TRBD1 matches 7 bases. Trimming took 6 bases from V and 0 from J; bases not matched to a gene: 8. Germline assignment: CDR1 MNHNS and CDR2 SASEGT. The CDR3 consists of 15 residues.

This rearrangement joins TRBV7-3 to TRBJ1-3, with D perhaps matching TRBD1 (6 bases). The CDR3 has 15 amino acids. The V and J ends lost 5 bases and 0 bases respectively, with 11 bases between them. Germline CDR1 and CDR2: SGHTA and FQGTGA. CDR3 DNA: TGTGCCAGCAGCCAAACAGGGACCTCTGGAAACACCATATATTTT. Amino acids: CASSQTGTSGNTIYF.

The chain links TRBV6-1 to TRBJ1-2; TRBD1 is a possible D gene (6 bases). CDR3 size: 13 residues. Trimming took 7 bases from V and 4 from J, leaving 13 bases between them. Germline CDR1 and CDR2: MNHNS and SASEGT. In nucleotides, the CDR3 is TGTGCCAGCATCCCGGGGGCGGGCTATGGCTACACCTTC. This translates into CASIPGAGYGYTF.